Listed here are 9 T cell receptor beta chains from one sample, sequenced in a study of blood T cell repertoires in COVID-19. TCRdb's table, derived via immunoSEQ multiplex PCR, lists solely in-frame clones and lacks some. This repertoire shows 60,000 or so clones, 85% to 90% found once; its top ten account for around an eighth. The sample consisted of peripheral blood. These TCRs come from a man in his 60s with active COVID-19.

The rearrangement joins TRBV5-1 to TRBJ2-3; the match to TRBD2 covers 13 bases. In germline, CDR1 is SGHRS, CDR2 YFSETQ. With 1 base clipped from V and 4 bases from J, the junction kept 3 bases outside the gene matches. This CDR3 is 16 amino acids long. The CDR3 DNA sequence: TGCGCCAGCAGCTTGTTGACTAGCGGGAGGTCAGATACGCAGTATTTT. As protein: CASSLLTSGRSDTQYF.

As to this clone: The DNA is left out, because the CDR3 cannot be placed on it with certainty; the CDR3 is given as TCRdb lists it. V usage is TRBV5-8 and J usage is TRBJ2-7; the DNA was not compared with TRBD2, the D call given in the table. Germline V gene sequence: CDR1 SGHTS, CDR2 YDEGEE. The CDR3 spans 14 residues, counting both ends. CDR3 sequence: CASSFGPGMVEQYF.

The chain couples TRBV7-8 to TRBJ2-1; TRBD1 aligns across 7 bases. Germline V gene lookup returns CDR1 SGHVS and CDR2 FQNEAQ. This CDR3 contains 12 residues. Trimming removed 8 bases from V and 4 bases from J; junction bases left unmatched: 2. DNA of the CDR3: TGTGCCAGCCTACAGGGGTACAATGAGCAGTTCTTC. Translating it yields CASLQGYNEQFF.

The chain carries TRBV4-3 and TRBJ2-3; D is undetermined. From germline, CDR1 is LGHNA and CDR2 YSLEER. CDR3 length equals 17 residues. The V end lost 1 base, the J end lost 0 bases, and 14 bases lay between the germline ends. The chain's CDR3 is CASSQGFARTSTDTQYF. The CDR3 bases are TGCGCCAGCAGCCAAGGGTTCGCGAGAACTAGCACAGATACGCAGTATTTT.

This chain joins TRBV5-1 and TRBJ2-1; 7 nucleotides agree with TRBD2. CDR3 length: 14 amino acids. Germline V gene data show CDR1 as SGHRS and CDR2 as YFSETQ. Germline trimming cut 6 bases from V and 1 base from J; bases unmatched to any gene: 4. The DNA of the CDR3 is TGCGCCAGCACCCCCGGGAGGTCCTACAATGAGCAGTTCTTC. Residues: CASTPGRSYNEQFF. Combining the CDR3 with reference TRBV5-1 and TRBJ2-1 gives the whole variable domain KAGVTQTPRYLIKTRGQQVTLSCSPISGHRSVSWYQQTPGQGLQFLFEYFSETQRNKGNFPGRFSGRQFSNSRSEMNVSTLELGDSALYLCASTPGRSYNEQFFGPGTRLTVL.

The CDR3 sequence is CASSTSELGSGANVLTF. The CDR3 DNA is TGTGCCAGCAGTACCTCGGAGTTGGGCTCTGGGGCCAACGTCCTGACTTTC. The chain recombines TRBV7-9 with TRBJ2-6; D remains unclear. CDR1 is SEHNR, CDR2 FQNEAQ, per germline (reference sequence). The CDR3 covers 17 residues. Trimming removed 6 bases at V and 0 bases at J, with 15 bases between.

V usage is TRBV27 and J usage is TRBJ2-1, with a weak D call TRBD2 (6 bases). CDR1 and CDR2 from the germline V gene are MNHEY and SMNVEV (reference sequence). V lost 5 bases to trimming and J lost 8 bases, with 13 bases between them. This CDR3 is built from 13 residues. CDR3 in DNA: TGTGCCAGCAGTCCCCGATGGGGGGATGAGCAGTTCTTC. Translation gives CASSPRWGDEQFF.

V usage is TRBV19 and J usage is TRBJ2-2; 8 positions agree with TRBD2. This CDR3 spans 17 amino acids. The ends lost 4 bases at V and 1 base at J; junction bases unmatched: 8. Germline V gene sequence: CDR1 LNHDA, CDR2 SQIVND (reference sequence). As DNA, the CDR3 is TGTGCCAGTAGTACGACGGGACTAGACAAGAACACCGGGGAGCTGTTTTTT. Its translation is CASSTTGLDKNTGELFF.

This chain links TRBV7-9 with TRBJ1-1; D may be TRBD1 (6 bases). The CDR3 loop spans 14 amino acids. V lost 7 bases to trimming and J lost 0 bases, with 12 bases between them. Germline V gives CDR1 SEHNR, CDR2 FQNEAQ (reference sequence). CDR3 loop: CASNPDSLNTEAFF. As DNA, the CDR3 is TGTGCCAGCAACCCGGACAGTTTGAACACTGAAGCTTTCTTT.